This is a list of T cell receptor beta chains from one sample in a study of CD8 T cells in ankylosing spondylitis. TCRdb reprocessed the 5' RACE reads via MiXCR and lists one record per CDR3 protein. The table records roughly 700,000 distinct CDR3 sequences, roughly 19% of them present only once. The material sequenced was blood, either unsorted or a sorted T cell fraction (not recorded which). These receptors all stem from a male donor with ankylosing spondylitis. CDR3s include the opening cysteine and the closing phenylalanine or tryptophan. A D gene is named only where the DNA matches it firmly. A clone size is listed for some rows: how often the clone was seen (once, few, many), or a class if it is expanded.

clone size	D gene	V gene	J gene	CDR3 protein	CDR3 DNA
NA	NA	TRBV5-6	TRBJ2-5	CASSLDTLQGQGTQYF	TGTGCCAGCAGCTTGGACACCCTTCAAGGCCAAGGGACCCAGTACTTC
many	NA	TRBV4-2	TRBJ1-2	CASSRQGDTNPYGYTF	TGTGCCAGCAGCAGACAAGGGGATACCAACCCCTATGGCTACACCTTC
NA	TRBD1	TRBV9	TRBJ2-1	CASTLPGQGNNEQFF	TGTGCCAGCACCCTTCCGGGACAGGGGAACAATGAGCAGTTCTTC
many	NA	TRBV18	TRBJ1-1	CASSPTTGGREAFF	TGTGCCAGCTCACCAACAACCGGGGGACGGGAAGCTTTCTTT
few	TRBD2	TRBV20-1	TRBJ2-7	CSARGAGASGGLYEQYF	TGCAGTGCTAGGGGAGCAGGGGCTAGCGGGGGCCTCTACGAGCAGTACTTC
NA	TRBD2	TRBV12-3/TRBV12-4	TRBJ2-1	CTSSFGRASGGLEQFF	TGTACCAGCAGTTTCGGTAGGGCTAGCGGGGGACTTGAGCAGTTCTTC
NA	NA	TRBV5-6	TRBJ1-2	CASSLGVGQYGYTF	TGTGCCAGCAGCTTGGGGGTCGGACAATATGGCTACACCTTC
NA	NA	TRBV6-2/TRBV6-3	TRBJ1-2	CASSNDGNYGYTF	TGTGCCAGCAGTAACGACGGCAACTATGGCTACACCTTC
few	NA	TRBV29-1	TRBJ1-1	CSVESGPGTEAFF	TGCAGCGTTGAATCAGGGCCGGGCACTGAAGCTTTCTTT
few	TRBD1	TRBV7-9	TRBJ2-5	CASSPGGRLETQYF	TGTGCCAGCAGCCCAGGGGGCAGGTTGGAGACCCAGTACTTC
few	NA	TRBV6-1	TRBJ2-7	CASSEAGPPAYEQYF	TGTGCCAGCAGTGAAGCGGGACCTCCTGCCTACGAGCAGTACTTC
NA	TRBD1	TRBV11-3	TRBJ2-3	CASSQGALSTDTQYF	TGTGCCAGCAGCCAGGGGGCTTTGAGCACAGATACGCAGTATTTT
NA	NA	TRBV4-1	TRBJ2-3	CASSRVGVTSTDTQYF	TGCGCCAGCAGCCGAGTGGGGGTTACGAGCACAGATACGCAGTATTTT